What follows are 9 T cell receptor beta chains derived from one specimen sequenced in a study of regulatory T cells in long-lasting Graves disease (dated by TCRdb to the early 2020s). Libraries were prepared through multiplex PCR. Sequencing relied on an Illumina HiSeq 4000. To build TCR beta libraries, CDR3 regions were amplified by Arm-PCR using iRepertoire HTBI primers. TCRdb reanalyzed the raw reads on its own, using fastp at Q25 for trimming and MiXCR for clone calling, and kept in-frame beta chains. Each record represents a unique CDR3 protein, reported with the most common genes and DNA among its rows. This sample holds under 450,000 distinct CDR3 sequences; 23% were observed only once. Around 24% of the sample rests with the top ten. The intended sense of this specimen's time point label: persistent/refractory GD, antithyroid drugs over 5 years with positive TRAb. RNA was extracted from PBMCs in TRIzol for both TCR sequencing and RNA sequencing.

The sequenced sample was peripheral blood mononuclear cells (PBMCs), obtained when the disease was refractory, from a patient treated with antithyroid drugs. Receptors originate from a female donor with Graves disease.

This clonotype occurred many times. The DNA of the CDR3 is TGTGCCAGCAGCGACTCCTACGAGCAGTACTTC. This gives the protein CASSDSYEQYF. The chain is built from TRBV28 and TRBJ2-7, with unresolved D. Trimming took off 6 bases at V and 0 bases at J, with 3 bases between the two ends. Germline V gene lookup returns CDR1 MDHEN and CDR2 SYDVKM. The CDR3 loop spans 11 amino acids.

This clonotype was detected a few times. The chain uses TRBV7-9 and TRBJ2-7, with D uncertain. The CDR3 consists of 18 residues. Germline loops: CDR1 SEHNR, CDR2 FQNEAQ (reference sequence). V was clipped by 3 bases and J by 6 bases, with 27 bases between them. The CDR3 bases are TGTGCCAGCAGCTTGGGTGGGCGAACCGGGTCCCCCCAGTCCGAGCAGTACTTC. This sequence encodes CASSLGGRTGSPQSEQYF.

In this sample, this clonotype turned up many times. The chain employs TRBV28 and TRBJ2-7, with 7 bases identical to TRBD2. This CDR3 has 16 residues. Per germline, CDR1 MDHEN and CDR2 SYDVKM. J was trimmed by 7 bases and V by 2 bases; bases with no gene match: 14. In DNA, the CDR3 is TGTGCCAGCAGTTTAGAGACTAGCTCCAGATCACCGGAGCAGTACTTC. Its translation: CASSLETSSRSPEQYF. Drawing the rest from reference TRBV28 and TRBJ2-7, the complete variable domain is DVKVTQSSRYLVKRTGEKVFLECVQDMDHENMFWYRQDPGLGLRLIYFSYDVKMKEKGDIPEGYSVSREKKERFSLILESASTNQTSMYLCASSLETSSRSPEQYFGPGTRLTVT.

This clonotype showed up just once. The CDR3 here is CASSLQGRAYEQYF. As DNA, the CDR3 is TGTGCCAGCAGTTTGCAGGGTCGAGCGTACGAGCAGTACTTC. This chain connects TRBV28 to TRBJ2-7; D perhaps matches TRBD1 (5 bases). The CDR3 extends over 14 amino acids. The germline V gene has CDR1 MDHEN and CDR2 SYDVKM. V gave up 3 bases and J gave up 4 bases, with 13 bases separating them.

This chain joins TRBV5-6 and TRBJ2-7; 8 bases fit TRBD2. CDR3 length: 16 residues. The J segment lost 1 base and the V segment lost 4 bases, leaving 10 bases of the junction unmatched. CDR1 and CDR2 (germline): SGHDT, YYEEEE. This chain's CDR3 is CASSRAGVAGSYEQYF. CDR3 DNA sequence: TGTGCCAGCAGCCGCGCCGGAGTAGCGGGATCCTACGAGCAGTACTTC.

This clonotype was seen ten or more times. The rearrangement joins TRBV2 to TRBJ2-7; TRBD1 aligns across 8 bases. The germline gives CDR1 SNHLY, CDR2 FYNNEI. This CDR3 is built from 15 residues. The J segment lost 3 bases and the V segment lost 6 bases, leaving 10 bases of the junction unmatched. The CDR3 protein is CASRRGRGPLYEQYF. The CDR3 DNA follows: TGTGCCAGCAGAAGAGGCAGGGGGCCTCTCTACGAGCAGTACTTC.

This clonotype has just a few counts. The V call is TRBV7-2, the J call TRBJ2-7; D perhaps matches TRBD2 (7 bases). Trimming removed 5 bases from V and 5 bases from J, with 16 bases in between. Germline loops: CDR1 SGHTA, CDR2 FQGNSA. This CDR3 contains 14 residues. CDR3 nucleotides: TGTGCCAGCAGCCCCTCGGGGGGCCTCCACGAGCAGTACTTC. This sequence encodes CASSPSGGLHEQYF.

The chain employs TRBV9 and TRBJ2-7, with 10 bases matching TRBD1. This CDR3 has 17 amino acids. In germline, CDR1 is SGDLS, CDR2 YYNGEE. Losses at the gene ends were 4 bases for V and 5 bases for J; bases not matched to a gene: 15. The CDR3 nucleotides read TGTGCCAGCAGCATCAGCCCCGGGACAGGGGAATTCCACGAGCAGTACTTC. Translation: CASSISPGTGEFHEQYF.

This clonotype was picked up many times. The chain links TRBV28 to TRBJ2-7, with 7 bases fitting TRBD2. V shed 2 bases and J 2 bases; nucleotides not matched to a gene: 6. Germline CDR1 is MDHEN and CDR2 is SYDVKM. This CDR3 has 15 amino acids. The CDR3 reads CASSLRGSVTYEQYF. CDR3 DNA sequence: TGTGCCAGCAGTTTACGCGGGAGTGTCACCTACGAGCAGTACTTC.